This T cell receptor beta chain comes out of a study of chemoradiotherapy in HPV16-positive cancers. Regarding this clone: Its specificity is unknown.

From germline, CDR1 is MNHEY and CDR2 SMNVEV (reference sequence). Trimming took off 7 bases at V and 0 bases at J, with 10 bases between the two ends. The CDR3 runs 14 residues. Produced via immunoSEQ multiplex PCR; TCRdb's table is partial and in-frame only. The sample carries 9,500 to 15,000 clones, 85% to 90% recorded once. The study's findings and limits: Non-HPV-specific T cells did not expand in tumors during treatment, whereas candidate HPV-specific clones and E7-related motifs did.

The sample was taken from a patient who underwent chemoradiotherapy. This chain connects TRBV27 to TRBJ1-5; D gene uncertain. The sequence derives from a human donor with HPV-associated anogenital cancer. CDR3 nucleotides: TGTGCCAGCACCTCACACAGTAGCAATCAGCCCCAGCATTTT. Its translation: CASTSHSSNQPQHF.